The clone carrying this T cell receptor (beta chain) was recorded a few times. What it recognizes is unknown. This sample is part of a study of T-cell reconstitution after alpha-beta-depleted transplantation in children. General study results and limits: T-cell numbers and diversity, one year after transplant, stemmed largely from T cells that were newly produced. Surviving recipient T cells and thymic progenitors produced the high day-60 TCRbeta diversity seen in some patients. Expanded graft clones numbering several hundred reportedly gave rise to alpha-beta T cells about two months after transplant.

The library targeted TCRbeta and was prepared with unique molecular identifiers. Each CDR3 protein is one row after TCRdb ran MiXCR on the PCR reads. This table has some 130,000 distinct CDR3 sequences, roughly 10% appearing once. The specimen was PBMCs, mostly from graft donor cells, collected 180 days after TCRalphabeta/CD19-depleted stem cell transplant. The clonotype comes from a girl younger than two who had a stem cell transplant for combined immunodeficiency, so the T cells may come from the graft donor.

CDR3 loop: CASSKGVPRPLLEQYF. In nucleotides, the CDR3 is TGTGCCAGCAGCAAAGGGGTCCCCCGCCCGTTACTCGAGCAGTACTTC. This chain joins TRBV21-1 and TRBJ2-7; TRBD2 is taken as the D call from the table, unchecked against the DNA. TRBV21-1 is a pseudogene locus. The CDR3 is made up of 16 amino acids.